This TCR beta chain was observed in a study of blood T cell repertoires in COVID-19. On the study more broadly: Specimens from acute and convalescent COVID-19 originated in the United States, Italy and Spain.

In the original processing: Amplification with reference gene primers provided the estimates of nucleated cell counts. Sequencing was performed with immunoSEQ multiplex PCR; in TCRdb, only in-frame clones are kept and a portion is missing. That table supplies the V and J calls and clone size; D and trimming were determined from the DNA. The table lists nearly 25,000 clones, about 86% of them singletons. V was shortened by 10 bases and J by 11 bases, with 14 bases between the two germline ends. The CDR3 runs 10 residues. Per the germline V gene, CDR1 is SNHLY and CDR2 is FYNNEI. This chain uses TRBV2 with TRBJ1-1; D remains unclear. The origin of this receptor is a man aged 65 to 85 with acute or convalescent COVID-19. Material for sequencing was peripheral blood. CDR3 nucleotides: TGTGCCACGCGATTCGTCGCGGCTTTCTTT. It encodes CATRFVAAFF.